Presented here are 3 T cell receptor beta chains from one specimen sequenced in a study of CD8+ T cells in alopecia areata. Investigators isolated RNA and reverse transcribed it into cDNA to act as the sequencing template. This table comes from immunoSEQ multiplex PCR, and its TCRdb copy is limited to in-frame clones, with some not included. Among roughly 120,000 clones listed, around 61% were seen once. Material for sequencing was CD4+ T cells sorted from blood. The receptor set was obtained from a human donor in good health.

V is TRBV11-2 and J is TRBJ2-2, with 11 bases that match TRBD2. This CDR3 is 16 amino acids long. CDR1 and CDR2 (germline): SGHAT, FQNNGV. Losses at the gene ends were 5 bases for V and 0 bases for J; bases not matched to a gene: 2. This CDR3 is CASSLTSGANTGELFF. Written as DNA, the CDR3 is TGTGCCAGCAGCCTGACTAGCGGGGCGAACACCGGGGAGCTGTTTTTT.

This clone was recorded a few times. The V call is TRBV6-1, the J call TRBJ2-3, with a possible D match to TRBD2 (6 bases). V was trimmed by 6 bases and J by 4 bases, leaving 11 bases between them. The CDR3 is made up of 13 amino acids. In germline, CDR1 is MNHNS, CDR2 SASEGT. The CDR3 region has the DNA TGTGCCAGCAGGGGGACTCCTGCAGATACGCAGTATTTT. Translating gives CASRGTPADTQYF.

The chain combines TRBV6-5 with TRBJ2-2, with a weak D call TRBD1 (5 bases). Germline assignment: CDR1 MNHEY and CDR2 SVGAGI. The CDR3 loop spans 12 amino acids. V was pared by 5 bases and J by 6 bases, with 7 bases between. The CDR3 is CASSRGPGELFF. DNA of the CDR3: TGTGCCAGCAGTAGGGGTCCCGGGGAGCTGTTTTTT.